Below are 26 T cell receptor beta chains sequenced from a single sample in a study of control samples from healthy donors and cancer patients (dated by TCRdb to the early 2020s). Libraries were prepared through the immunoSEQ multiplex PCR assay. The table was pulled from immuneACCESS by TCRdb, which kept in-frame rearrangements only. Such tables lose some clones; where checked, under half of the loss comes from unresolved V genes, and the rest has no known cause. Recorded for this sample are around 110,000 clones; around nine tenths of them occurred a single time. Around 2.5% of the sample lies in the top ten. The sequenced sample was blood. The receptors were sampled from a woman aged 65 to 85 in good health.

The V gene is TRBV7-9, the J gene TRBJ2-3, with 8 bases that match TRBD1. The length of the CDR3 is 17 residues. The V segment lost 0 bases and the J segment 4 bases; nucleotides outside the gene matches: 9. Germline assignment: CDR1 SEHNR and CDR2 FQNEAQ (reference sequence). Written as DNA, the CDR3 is TGTGCCAGCAGCTTAGCGAGTACAGGGGGATTTTCAGATACGCAGTATTTT. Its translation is CASSLASTGGFSDTQYF.

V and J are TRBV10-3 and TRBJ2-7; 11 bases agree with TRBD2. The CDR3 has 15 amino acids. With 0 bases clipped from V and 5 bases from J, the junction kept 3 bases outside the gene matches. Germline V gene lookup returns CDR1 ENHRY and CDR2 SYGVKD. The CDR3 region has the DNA TGTGCCATCAGTGAGTCTAGCGGGGGGGCTCACGAGCAGTACTTC. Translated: CAISESSGGAHEQYF.

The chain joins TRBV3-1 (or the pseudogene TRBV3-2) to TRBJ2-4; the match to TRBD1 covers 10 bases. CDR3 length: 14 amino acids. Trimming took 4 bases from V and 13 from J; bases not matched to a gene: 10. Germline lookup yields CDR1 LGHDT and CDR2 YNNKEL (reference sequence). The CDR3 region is CASSPRDRGRVQYF. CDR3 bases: TGTGCCAGCAGCCCTCGGGACAGGGGAAGAGTGCAGTACTTC.

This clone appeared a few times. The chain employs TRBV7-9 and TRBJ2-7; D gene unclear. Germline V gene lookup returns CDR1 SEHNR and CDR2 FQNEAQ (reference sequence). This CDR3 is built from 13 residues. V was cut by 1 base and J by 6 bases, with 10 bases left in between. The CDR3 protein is CASSLVPTIEQYF. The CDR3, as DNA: TGTGCCAGCAGCTTAGTCCCCACTATCGAGCAGTACTTC.

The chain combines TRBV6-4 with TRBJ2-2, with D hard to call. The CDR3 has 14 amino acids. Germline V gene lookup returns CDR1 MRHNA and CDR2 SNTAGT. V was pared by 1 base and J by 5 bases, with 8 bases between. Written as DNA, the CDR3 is TGTGCCAGCAGTGACTTTCCCTCTACCGGGGAGCTGTTTTTT. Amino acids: CASSDFPSTGELFF.

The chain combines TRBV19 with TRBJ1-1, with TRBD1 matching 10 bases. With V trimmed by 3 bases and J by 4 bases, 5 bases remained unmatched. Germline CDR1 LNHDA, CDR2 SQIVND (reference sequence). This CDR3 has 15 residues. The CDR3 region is CASSMSRDRGTEAFF. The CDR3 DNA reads TGTGCCAGTAGTATGTCTCGGGACAGGGGCACTGAAGCTTTCTTT.

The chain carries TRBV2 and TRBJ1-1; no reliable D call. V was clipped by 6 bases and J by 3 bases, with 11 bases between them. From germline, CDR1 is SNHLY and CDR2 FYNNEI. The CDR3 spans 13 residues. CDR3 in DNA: TGTGCCAGCAGCAAGGATTCGTACACTGAAGCTTTCTTT. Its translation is CASSKDSYTEAFF.

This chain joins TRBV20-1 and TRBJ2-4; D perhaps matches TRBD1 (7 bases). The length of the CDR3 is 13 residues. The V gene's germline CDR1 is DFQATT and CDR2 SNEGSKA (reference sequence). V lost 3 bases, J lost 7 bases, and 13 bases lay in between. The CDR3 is CSASAQGGNIQYF. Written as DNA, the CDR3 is TGCAGTGCTAGTGCCCAGGGGGGTAACATTCAGTACTTC.

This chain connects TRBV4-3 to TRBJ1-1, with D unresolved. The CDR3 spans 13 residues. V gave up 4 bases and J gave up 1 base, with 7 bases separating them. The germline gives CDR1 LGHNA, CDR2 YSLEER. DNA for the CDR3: TGCGCCAGCAGCCGCACAGCGAACACTGAAGCTTTCTTT. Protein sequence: CASSRTANTEAFF.

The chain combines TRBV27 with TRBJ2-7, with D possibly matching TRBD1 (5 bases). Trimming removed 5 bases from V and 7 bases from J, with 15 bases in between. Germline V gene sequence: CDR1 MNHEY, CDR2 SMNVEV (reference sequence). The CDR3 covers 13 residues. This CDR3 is CASSQTAAKEQYF. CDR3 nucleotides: TGTGCCAGCAGTCAGACAGCAGCTAAGGAGCAGTACTTC.

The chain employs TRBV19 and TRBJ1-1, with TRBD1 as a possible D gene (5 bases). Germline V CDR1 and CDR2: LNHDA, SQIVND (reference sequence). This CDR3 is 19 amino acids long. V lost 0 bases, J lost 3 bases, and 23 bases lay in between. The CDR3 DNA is TGTGCCAGTAGTATAGATTGGAGGGGAATCGGAGGGGTTGACACTGAAGCTTTCTTT. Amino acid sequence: CASSIDWRGIGGVDTEAFF.

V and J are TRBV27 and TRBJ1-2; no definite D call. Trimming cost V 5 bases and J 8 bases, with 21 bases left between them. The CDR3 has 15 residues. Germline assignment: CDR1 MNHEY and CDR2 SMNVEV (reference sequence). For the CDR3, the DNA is TGTGCCAGCAGTACCAGCTTAGCTTCTTCGGGGGGCTACACCTTC. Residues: CASSTSLASSGGYTF.

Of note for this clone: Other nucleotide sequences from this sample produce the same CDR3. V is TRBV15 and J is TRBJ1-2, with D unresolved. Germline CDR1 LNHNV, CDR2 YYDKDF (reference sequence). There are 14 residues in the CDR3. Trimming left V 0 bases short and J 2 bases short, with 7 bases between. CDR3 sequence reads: CATSRDRGNYGYTF. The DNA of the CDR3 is TGTGCCACCAGCAGAGATAGAGGAAACTATGGCTACACCTTC.

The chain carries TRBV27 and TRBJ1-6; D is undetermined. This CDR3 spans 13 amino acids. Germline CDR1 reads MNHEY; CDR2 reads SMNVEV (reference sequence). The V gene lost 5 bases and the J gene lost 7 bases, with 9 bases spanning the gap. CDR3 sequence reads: CASSTDFNSPLHF. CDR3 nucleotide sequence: TGTGCCAGCAGTACGGACTTCAATTCACCCCTCCACTTT.

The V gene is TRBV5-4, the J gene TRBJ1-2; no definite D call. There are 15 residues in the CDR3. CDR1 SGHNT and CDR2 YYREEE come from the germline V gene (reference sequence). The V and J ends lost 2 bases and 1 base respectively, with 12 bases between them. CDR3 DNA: TGTGCCAGCAGCTTATCGGGTAGGATTAACTATGGCTACACCTTC. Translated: CASSLSGRINYGYTF.

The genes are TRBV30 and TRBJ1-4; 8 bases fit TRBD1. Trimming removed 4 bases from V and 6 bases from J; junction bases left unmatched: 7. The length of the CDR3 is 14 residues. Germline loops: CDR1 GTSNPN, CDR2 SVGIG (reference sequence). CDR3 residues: CAWIQDRADEKLFF. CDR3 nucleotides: TGTGCCTGGATACAGGACAGGGCGGATGAAAAACTGTTTTTT.

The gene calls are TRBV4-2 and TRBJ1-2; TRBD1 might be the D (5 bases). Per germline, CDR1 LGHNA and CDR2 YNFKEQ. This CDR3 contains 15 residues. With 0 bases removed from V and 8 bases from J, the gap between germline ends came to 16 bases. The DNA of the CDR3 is TGTGCCAGCAGCCAAGATCATCTGAAAGGGGTCGGCTACACCTTC. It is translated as CASSQDHLKGVGYTF.

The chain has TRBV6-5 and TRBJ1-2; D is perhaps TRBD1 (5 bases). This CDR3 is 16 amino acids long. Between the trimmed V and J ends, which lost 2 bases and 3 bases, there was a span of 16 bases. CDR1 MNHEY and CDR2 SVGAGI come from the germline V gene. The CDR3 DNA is TGTGCCAGCAGTTACGCCCCTGGGACCTTCTACTATGGCTACACCTTC. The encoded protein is CASSYAPGTFYYGYTF.

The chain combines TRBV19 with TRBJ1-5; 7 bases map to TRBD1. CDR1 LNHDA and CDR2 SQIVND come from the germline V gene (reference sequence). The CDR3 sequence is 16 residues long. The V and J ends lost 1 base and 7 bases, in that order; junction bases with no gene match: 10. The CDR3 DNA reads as TGTGCCAGTAGTATAGTCCAACAGGGGTCGGGGCAGCCCCAGCATTTT. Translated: CASSIVQQGSGQPQHF.

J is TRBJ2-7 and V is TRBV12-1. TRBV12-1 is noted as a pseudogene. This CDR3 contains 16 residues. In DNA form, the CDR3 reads TGTGCCAGCAGCTCCCACCCGCCTGGGGGGCGGGGCGAGCAGTACTTC. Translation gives CASSSHPPGGRGEQYF.

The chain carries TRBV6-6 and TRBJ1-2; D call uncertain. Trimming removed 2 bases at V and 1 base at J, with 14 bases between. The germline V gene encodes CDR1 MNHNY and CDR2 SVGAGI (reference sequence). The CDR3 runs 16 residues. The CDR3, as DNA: TGTGCCAGCAGTTACCCCACGGCGGGCGGTAACTATGGCTACACCTTC. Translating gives CASSYPTAGGNYGYTF.

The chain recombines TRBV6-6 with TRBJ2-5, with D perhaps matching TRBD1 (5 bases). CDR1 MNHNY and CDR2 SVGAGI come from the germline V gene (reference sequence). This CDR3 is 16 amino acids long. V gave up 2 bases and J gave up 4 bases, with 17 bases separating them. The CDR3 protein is CASSYPRPGLPETQYF. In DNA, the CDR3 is TGTGCCAGCAGTTACCCTCGGCCAGGGCTACCAGAGACCCAGTACTTC.

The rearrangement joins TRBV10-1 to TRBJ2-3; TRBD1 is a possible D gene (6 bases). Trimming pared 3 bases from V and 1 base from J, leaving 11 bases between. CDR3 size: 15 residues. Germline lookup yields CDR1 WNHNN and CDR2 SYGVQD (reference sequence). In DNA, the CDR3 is TGCGCCAGCAGTGACCCGGGACACGGCACAGATACGCAGTATTTT. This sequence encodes CASSDPGHGTDTQYF.

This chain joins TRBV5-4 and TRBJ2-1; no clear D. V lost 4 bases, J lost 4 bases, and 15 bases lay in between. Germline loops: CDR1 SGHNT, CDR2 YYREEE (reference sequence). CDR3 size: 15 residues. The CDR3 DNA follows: TGTGCCAGCAGCACCGACATGTCCCTTTACAATGAGCAGTTCTTC. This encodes CASSTDMSLYNEQFF.

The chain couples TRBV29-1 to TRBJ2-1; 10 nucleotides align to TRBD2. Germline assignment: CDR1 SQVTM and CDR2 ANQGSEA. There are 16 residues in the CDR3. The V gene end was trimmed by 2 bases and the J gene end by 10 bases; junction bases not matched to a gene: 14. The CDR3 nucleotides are TGCAGCGTTGAATTCGAACTAGCGGGGACTCCATGGGAGCAGTTCTTC. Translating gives CSVEFELAGTPWEQFF.

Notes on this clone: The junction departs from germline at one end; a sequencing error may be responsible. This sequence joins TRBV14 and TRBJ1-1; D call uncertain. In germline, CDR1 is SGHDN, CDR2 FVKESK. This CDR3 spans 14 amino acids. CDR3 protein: CASGQLSRDTEAFF. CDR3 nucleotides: TGTGCCAGCGGCCAGCTCAGCCGGGACACTGAAGCTTTCTTT.